This T cell receptor (beta chain) was sequenced in a study of vaccination effects on CD4 cells after COVID-19. For the study at large: Vaccination of participants consisted of two doses of either the BNT162b2 or mRNA-1273 vaccine. Study-wide results and caveats: Few convalescent patients and no early post-infection timepoints were included in the study.

Germline CDR1 is SGHVS and CDR2 is FQNEAQ. Trimming shortened V by 5 bases and J by 5 bases, and 19 bases separated the two germline ends. This CDR3 is built from 16 residues. Before sequencing took place, the ViraFEST assay used viral peptide pools to expand antigen-specific CD4+ T cells. Around day 10 of culture, CD4+ T cells were separated out. Infection dated between March and December 2020, before the Alpha, Beta and Delta variants reached the United States. A remark on this clone: Its specificity is unknown.

Measured with immunoSEQ multiplex PCR; TCRdb has only the in-frame clones, and not every one. The sample yields nearly 45,000 clones, approximately 70% seen once. The TCR sequence derives from a human donor who had a prior SARS-CoV-2 infection. The chain has TRBV7-8 and TRBJ1-5, with D possibly TRBD1 on 5 matching bases. Sequenced here: CD4+ T cells from PBMCs cultured with a peptide pool, sampled before COVID-19 vaccination. The CDR3 nucleotides are TGTGCCAGCAGCCCTCTCTCGACAGAGCTTCATCAGCCCCAGCATTTT. Its protein product is CASSPLSTELHQPQHF.